This TCR beta chain was captured in a study of T cells after somatic rescue of genetic block. The CDR3 extends over 15 amino acids. CDR1 and CDR2 (germline): SGHRS, YFSETQ. Trimming took 5 bases from V and 6 from J; bases not matched to a gene: 10. Here immunoSEQ multiplex PCR was the method, and the copy in TCRdb shows in-frame clones only, minus some. The repertoire holds approximately 100,000 clones, 85% to 90% seen once, with under 2% in the top ten. This TCR derives from a woman in her late teens or twenties. This chain uses TRBV5-1 with TRBJ2-3; 9 bases fit TRBD1. Material: peripheral blood mononuclear cells (PBMCs). The CDR3 DNA is TGCGCCAGCAGGTCGACAGGGGGGAATCAGGATACGCAGTATTTT. Encoded protein: CASRSTGGNQDTQYF.